This T cell receptor beta chain emerged from a study of T-cell memory formation after mild COVID-19. At the level of the study: The TCR clusters were mostly specific to one donor.

Each CDR3 protein gets one entry after TCRdb re-called the 5' RACE reads with MiXCR. The data contain more than 450,000 distinct CDR3 sequences, about a sixth of them singletons. The germline V gene encodes CDR1 LGHDT and CDR2 YNNKEL (reference sequence). Deletions cut 4 bases from V and 1 base from J, with 8 bases between. This CDR3 spans 13 amino acids. General study points: The finding that pre-infection memory included some responding clones suggested that cross-reactive memory joined. Largely, contracting CD4+ clones fell within CM and EM, and contracting CD8+ clones within EMRA. From day 15 to 85, contracting clones were balanced between CD4 and CD8, whereas later expanders leaned toward CD4+.

A word on this clonotype: No antigen is known for it.

The V gene is TRBV3-1, the J gene TRBJ2-7; D remains ambiguous. The sequence derives from an adult woman who had mild COVID-19 (a few samples of this study predate the infection). Cell type and time point are not known. Sequencing was carried out using PBMCs or a T cell subset sorted from them (not recorded which). The CDR3 bases are TGTGCCAGCAGCCGAGCAGAGTCCTACGAGCAGTACTTC. It codes for CASSRAESYEQYF.